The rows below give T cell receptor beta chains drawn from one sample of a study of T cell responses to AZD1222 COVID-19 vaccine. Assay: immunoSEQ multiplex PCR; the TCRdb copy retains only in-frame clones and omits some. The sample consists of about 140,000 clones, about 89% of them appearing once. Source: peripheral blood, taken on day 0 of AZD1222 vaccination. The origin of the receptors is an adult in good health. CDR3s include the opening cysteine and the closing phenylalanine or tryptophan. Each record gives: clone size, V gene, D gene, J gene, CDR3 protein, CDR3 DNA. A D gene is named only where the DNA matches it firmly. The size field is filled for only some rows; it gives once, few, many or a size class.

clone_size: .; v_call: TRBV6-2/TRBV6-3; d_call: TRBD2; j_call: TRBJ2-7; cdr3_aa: CASRPGGGAVQYF; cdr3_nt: TGTGCCAGCAGGCCTGGCGGGGGGGCAGTGCAGTACTTC
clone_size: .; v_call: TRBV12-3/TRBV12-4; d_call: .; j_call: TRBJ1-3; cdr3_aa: CASSLEGGTIYF; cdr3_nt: TGTGCCAGCAGTTTAGAAGGGGGCACCATATATTTT
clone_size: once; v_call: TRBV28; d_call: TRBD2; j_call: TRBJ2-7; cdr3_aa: CASSFRLAGTYEQYF; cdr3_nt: TGTGCCAGCAGTTTTCGACTAGCGGGTACCTACGAGCAGTACTTC
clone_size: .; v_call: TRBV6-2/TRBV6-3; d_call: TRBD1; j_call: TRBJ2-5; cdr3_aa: CASSSTRTGANPGAQYF; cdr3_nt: TGTGCCAGCAGCTCTACCCGGACAGGGGCGAACCCCGGGGCCCAGTACTTC
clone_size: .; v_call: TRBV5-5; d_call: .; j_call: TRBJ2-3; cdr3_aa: CASSLPTVSTDTQYF; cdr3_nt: TGTGCCAGCAGCTTACCGACAGTGAGCACAGATACGCAGTATTTT
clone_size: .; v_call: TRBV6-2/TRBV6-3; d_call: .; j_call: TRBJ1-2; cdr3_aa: CASSSTSGAGYGYTF; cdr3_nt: TGTGCCAGCAGTTCCACCAGCGGGGCTGGGTATGGCTACACCTTC
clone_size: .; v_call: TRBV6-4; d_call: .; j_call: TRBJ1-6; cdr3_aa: CASSRDTADRALHF; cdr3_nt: TGTGCCAGCAGTCGAGACACGGCCGATAGAGCCCTCCACTTT
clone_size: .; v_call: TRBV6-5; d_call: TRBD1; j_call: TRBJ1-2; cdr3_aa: CASSFDRGQIYGYTF; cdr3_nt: TGTGCCAGCAGTTTTGACAGGGGGCAAATCTATGGCTACACCTTC
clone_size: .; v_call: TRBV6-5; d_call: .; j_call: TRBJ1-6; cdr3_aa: CASSYKGSLTPLHF; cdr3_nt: TGTGCCAGCAGTTACAAGGGAAGTCTTACTCCCCTCCACTTT
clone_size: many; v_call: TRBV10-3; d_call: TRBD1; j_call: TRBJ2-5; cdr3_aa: CAISDRDRDLQTQYF; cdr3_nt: TGTGCCATCAGTGACCGGGACAGGGATTTACAGACCCAGTACTTC
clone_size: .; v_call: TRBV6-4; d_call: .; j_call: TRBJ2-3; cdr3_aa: CASSDRQDTDTQYF; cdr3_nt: TGTGCCAGCAGTGACCGGCAGGACACAGATACGCAGTATTTT
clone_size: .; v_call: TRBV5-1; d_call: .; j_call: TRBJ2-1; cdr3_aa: CASSRGGEDNEQFF; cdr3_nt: TGCGCCAGCAGCAGGGGCGGGGAGGACAATGAGCAGTTCTTC
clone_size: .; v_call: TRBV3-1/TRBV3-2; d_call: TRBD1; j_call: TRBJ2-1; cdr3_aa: CASSRPNRGDNEQFF; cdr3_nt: TGTGCCAGCAGCCGCCCGAACAGGGGTGACAATGAGCAGTTCTTC
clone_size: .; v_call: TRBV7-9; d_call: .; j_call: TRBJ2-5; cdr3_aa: CASSRGRQVETQYF; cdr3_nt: TGTGCCAGCAGCCGGGGACGCCAGGTTGAGACCCAGTACTTC
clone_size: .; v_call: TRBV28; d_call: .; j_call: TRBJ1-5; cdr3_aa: CASSLLRQPQHF; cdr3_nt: TGTGCCAGCAGTTTATTGCGTCAGCCCCAGCATTTT
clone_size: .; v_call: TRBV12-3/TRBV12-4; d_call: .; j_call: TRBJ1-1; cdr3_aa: CASRGGQRVEAFF; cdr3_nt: TGTGCCAGCCGGGGGGGGCAGCGAGTTGAAGCTTTCTTT
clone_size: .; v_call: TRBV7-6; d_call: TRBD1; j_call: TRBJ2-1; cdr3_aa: CAISLSPQPGQRSYSYNEQFF; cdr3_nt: TGTGCCATCAGCTTATCTCCACAGCCGGGACAGCGATCATACTCCTACAATGAGCAGTTCTTC
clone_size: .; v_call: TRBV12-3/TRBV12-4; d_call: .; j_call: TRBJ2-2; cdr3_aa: CASSLKVSGELFF; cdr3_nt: TGTGCCAGCAGTTTAAAAGTGAGCGGGGAGCTGTTTTTT
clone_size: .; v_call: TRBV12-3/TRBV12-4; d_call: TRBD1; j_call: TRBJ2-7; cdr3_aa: CASKRTGYEQYF; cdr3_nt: TGTGCCAGCAAAAGGACAGGTTACGAGCAGTACTTC
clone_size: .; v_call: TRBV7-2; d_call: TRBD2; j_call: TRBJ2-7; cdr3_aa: CASSPRRGGYEQYF; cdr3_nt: TGTGCCAGCAGCCCTAGACGGGGGGGCTACGAGCAGTACTTC
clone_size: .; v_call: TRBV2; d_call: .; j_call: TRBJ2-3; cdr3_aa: CASSGRGRDTQYF; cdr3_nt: TGTGCCAGCAGCGGCCGGGGGAGAGATACGCAGTATTTT
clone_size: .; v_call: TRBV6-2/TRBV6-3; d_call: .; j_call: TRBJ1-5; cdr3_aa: CASSYKGGANQPQHF; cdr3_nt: TGTGCCAGCAGTTACAAGGGAGGGGCCAATCAGCCCCAGCATTTT